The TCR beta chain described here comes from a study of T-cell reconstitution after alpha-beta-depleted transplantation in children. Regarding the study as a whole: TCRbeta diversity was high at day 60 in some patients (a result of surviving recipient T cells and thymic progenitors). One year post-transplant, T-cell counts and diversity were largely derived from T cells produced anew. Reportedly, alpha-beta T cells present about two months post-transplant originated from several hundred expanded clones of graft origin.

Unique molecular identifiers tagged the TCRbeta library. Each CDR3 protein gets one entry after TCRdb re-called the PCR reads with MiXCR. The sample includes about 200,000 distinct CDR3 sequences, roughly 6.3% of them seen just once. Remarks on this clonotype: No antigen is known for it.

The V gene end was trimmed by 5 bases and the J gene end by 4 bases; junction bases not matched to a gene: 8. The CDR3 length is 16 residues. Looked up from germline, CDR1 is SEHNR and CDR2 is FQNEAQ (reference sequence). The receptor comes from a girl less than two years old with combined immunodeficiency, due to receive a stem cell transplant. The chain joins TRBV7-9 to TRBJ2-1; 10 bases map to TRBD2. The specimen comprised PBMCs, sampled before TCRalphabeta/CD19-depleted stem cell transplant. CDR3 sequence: CASSHLAGGPYNEQFF. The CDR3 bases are TGTGCCAGCAGCCACTTAGCGGGGGGCCCATACAATGAGCAGTTCTTC.